These 5 T cell receptor beta chains originate from one sample sequenced in a study of blood T cell repertoires in COVID-19. The table came from immunoSEQ multiplex PCR; TCRdb's copy has only in-frame clones and leaves some out. The sample includes 60,000 or so clones, roughly nine tenths seen only once; the top ten take roughly 8.8%. The sequencing sample was made of peripheral blood. The receptors stem from a woman in her 70s with active COVID-19.

The count of this clone is one. The V call is TRBV2, the J call TRBJ2-7; D is ambiguous. Germline-derived CDR1 and CDR2 are SNHLY and FYNNEI. This CDR3 has 11 amino acids. The germline V and J ends were trimmed by 7 bases and 2 bases, with 6 bases remaining between them. In DNA form, the CDR3 reads TGTGCCAGCACGAGCGCCTACGAGCAGTACTTC. It is translated as CASTSAYEQYF. The whole variable domain, filled in from reference TRBV2 and TRBJ2-7, reads EPEVTQTPSHQVTQMGQEVILRCVPISNHLYFYWYRQILGQKVEFLVSFYNNEISEKSEIFDDQFSVERPDGSNFTLKIRSTKLEDSAMYFCASTSAYEQYFGPGTRLTVT.

The chain links TRBV29-1 to TRBJ2-3; tentatively, D is TRBD2 (7 bases). This CDR3 is built from 16 residues. CDR1 and CDR2 (germline): SQVTM, ANQGSEA. V lost 4 bases, J lost 2 bases, and 19 bases lay in between. CDR3 nucleotide sequence: TGCAGCGTTGTGGCGGGGGCCCAGCACTTCACAGATACGCAGTATTTT. Its translation: CSVVAGAQHFTDTQYF.

The genes are TRBV5-8 and TRBJ1-1; a possible D gene is TRBD1 (5 bases). V lost 3 bases and J lost 0, with 9 bases in between. CDR3 size: 14 residues. Germline V CDR1 and CDR2: SGHTS, YDEGEE. The CDR3: CASSSTGMNTEAFF. The CDR3 DNA follows: TGTGCCAGCAGCTCCACAGGAATGAACACTGAAGCTTTCTTT.

The chain is built from TRBV4-1 and TRBJ1-2; D unresolved. The CDR3 has 12 residues. The V gene lost 4 bases and the J gene lost 8 bases, with 11 bases spanning the gap. Germline V CDR1 and CDR2: MGHRA, YSYEKL. The CDR3 sequence: CASSPRTGGYTF. CDR3 bases: TGCGCCAGCAGCCCAAGGACGGGAGGCTACACCTTC.

This chain links TRBV27 with TRBJ2-1, with 8 positions matching TRBD2. The ends lost 5 bases at V and 1 base at J; junction bases unmatched: 13. The CDR3 totals 18 residues. The V gene's germline CDR1 is MNHEY and CDR2 SMNVEV (reference sequence). The DNA for the CDR3 is TGTGCCAGCAGTGTACTCGGGGGGGCGGGAGAATCCTACAATGAGCAGTTCTTC. Protein product: CASSVLGGAGESYNEQFF.